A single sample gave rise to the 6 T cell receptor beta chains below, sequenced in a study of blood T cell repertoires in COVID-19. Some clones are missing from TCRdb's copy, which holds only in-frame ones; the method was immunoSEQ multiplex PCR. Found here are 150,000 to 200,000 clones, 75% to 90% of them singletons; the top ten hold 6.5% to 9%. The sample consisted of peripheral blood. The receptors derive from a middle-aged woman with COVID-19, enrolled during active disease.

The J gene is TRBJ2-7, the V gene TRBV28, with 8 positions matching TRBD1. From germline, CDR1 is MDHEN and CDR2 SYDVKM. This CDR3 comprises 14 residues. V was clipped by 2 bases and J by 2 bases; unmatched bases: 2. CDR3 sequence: CASSLAGGTYEQYF. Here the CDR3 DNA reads TGTGCCAGCAGTTTAGCAGGGGGCACCTACGAGCAGTACTTC. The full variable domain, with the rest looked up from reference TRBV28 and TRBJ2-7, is DVKVTQSSRYLVKRTGEKVFLECVQDMDHENMFWYRQDPGLGLRLIYFSYDVKMKEKGDIPEGYSVSREKKERFSLILESASTNQTSMYLCASSLAGGTYEQYFGPGTRLTVT.

The CDR3 sequence is CASSLPTATGELFF. CDR3 in DNA: TGCGCCAGCAGCCTCCCGACAGCAACCGGGGAGCTGTTTTTT. V is TRBV5-1 and J is TRBJ2-2, with D possibly matching TRBD1 (5 bases). The CDR3 spans 14 residues. Germline V gene lookup returns CDR1 SGHRS and CDR2 YFSETQ. The V end was cut by 4 bases, the J end by 5 bases, with 12 bases between.

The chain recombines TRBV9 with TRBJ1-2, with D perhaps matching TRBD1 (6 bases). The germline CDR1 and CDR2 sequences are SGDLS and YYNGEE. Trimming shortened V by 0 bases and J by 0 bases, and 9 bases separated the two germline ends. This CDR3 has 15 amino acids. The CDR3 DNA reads TGTGCCAGCAGCGTAGCAGAGGGGGCTAACTATGGCTACACCTTC. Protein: CASSVAEGANYGYTF.

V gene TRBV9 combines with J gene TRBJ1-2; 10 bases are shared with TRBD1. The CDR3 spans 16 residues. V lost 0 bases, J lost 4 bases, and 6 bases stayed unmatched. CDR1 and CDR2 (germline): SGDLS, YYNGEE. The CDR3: CASSVEGTGASYGYTF. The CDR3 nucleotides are TGTGCCAGCAGCGTAGAAGGGACAGGGGCTTCCTATGGCTACACCTTC.

CDR3 sequence: CASSNKFRVGANVLTF. CDR3 in DNA: TGTGCCAGCAGCAATAAATTCAGGGTCGGGGCCAACGTCCTGACTTTC. The chain recombines TRBV21-1 with TRBJ2-6; the table assigns TRBD1, which was not confirmed against the DNA. TRBV21-1 is a known pseudogene. The length of the CDR3 is 16 residues.

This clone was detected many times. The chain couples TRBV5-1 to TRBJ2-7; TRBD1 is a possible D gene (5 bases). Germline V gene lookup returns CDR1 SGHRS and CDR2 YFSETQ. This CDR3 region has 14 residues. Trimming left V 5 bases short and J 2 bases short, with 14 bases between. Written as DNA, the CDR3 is TGCGCCAGCAGTGGGCTGGGGCATACCTACGAGCAGTACTTC. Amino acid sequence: CASSGLGHTYEQYF.